This T cell receptor (beta chain) was observed in a study of Ad26.COV2.S vaccination and SARS-CoV-2 variants. Turning to the study itself: Participants got Ad26.COV2.S intramuscularly, once or twice 56 days apart.

Treatment indicated: 15 to 20 received Ad26.COV2.S at low or high dose, single or two shots; roughly five received placebo; per-sample allocation not given. Following the first vaccine or placebo injection, samples were taken on day 63. The V end lost 6 bases, the J end lost 0 bases, and 8 bases lay between the germline ends. The CDR3 is 13 residues long. As for this clone: What it binds is unknown. Other DNA sequences in this sample translate to the same CDR3.

Using immunoSEQ multiplex PCR, the repertoire was profiled, and TCRdb retains in-frame clones only, with some absent. The sample records about 350,000 clones, 75% to 90% being singletons. Study-level findings and limits: Reportedly, spike-specific CD8+ and CD4+ T cell responses achieved substantial breadth once vaccination had taken place.

The chain is built from TRBV12-3 or TRBV12-4 and TRBJ1-1; D is unresolved. The clonotype comes from a person aged 18-60 years who received the Ad26.COV2.S COVID-19 vaccine or a placebo. The sample here was peripheral blood, taken in a trial of Ad26.COV2.S vaccine versus placebo. The CDR3 protein is CASSARMNTEAFF. CDR3 sequence (DNA): TGTGCCAGCAGCGCCAGAATGAACACTGAAGCTTTCTTT.